The 18 T cell receptor beta chains given below trace back to one sample, sequenced in a study of naive and memory T cell subsets. Both TRBC1 and TRBC2 were covered by a beta constant-region primer of two equimolar oligonucleotides. Ligated cDNA was amplified by four rounds of PCR with nested alpha and beta constant-region primers and SP2. A single record per CDR3 protein comes from TCRdb applying MiXCR to the UMI-ligation and nested PCR reads. The sample includes over 100,000 distinct CDR3 sequences, 35% to 45% of them seen just once. Source material: central memory CD4+ T cells from blood. The receptor set was obtained from a human donor in good health.

This sequence joins TRBV18 and TRBJ1-2; D is uncertain. Looked up from germline, CDR1 is KGHSH and CDR2 is LQKENI. The V and J ends lost 6 bases and 14 bases respectively, with 25 bases between them. This CDR3 contains 14 residues. As DNA, the CDR3 is TGTGCCAGCTCCCGAATAAACCGCCAGGCGGTCCTAACCTTC. Translated: CASSRINRQAVLTF.

The chain carries TRBV5-1 and TRBJ2-5, with 9 bases that match TRBD2. Trimming took 6 bases from V and 2 from J; bases not matched to a gene: 8. Germline CDR1 and CDR2: SGHRS and YFSETQ. The CDR3 runs to 15 residues. The CDR3 DNA is TGCGCCAGCACTTTTGCGGCGGGAGGGCAAGAGACCCAGTACTTC. Translated: CASTFAAGGQETQYF.

This clonotype turned up a few times. This chain uses TRBV29-1 with TRBJ2-3; 8 bases fit TRBD1. V was clipped by 8 bases and J by 0 bases; unmatched bases: 4. CDR3 length: 13 amino acids. CDR1 and CDR2 (germline): SQVTM, ANQGSEA. The CDR3 nucleotides read TGCAGCACAAGACAGGGGAGCACAGATACGCAGTATTTT. This encodes CSTRQGSTDTQYF.

The J gene is TRBJ1-5, the V gene TRBV28; D is possibly TRBD1 (5 bases). CDR3 length: 15 amino acids. CDR1 MDHEN and CDR2 SYDVKM come from the germline V gene. The germline V and J ends were trimmed by 2 bases and 4 bases, with 12 bases remaining between them. The CDR3 is CASSLAGIPNQPQHF. The CDR3 DNA reads TGTGCCAGCAGTTTAGCAGGGATTCCGAATCAGCCCCAGCATTTT.

The gene calls are TRBV14 and TRBJ1-2; perhaps TRBD1 as D (5 bases). The CDR3 extends over 13 amino acids. Trimming stripped 5 bases from V and 11 bases from J, with 18 bases between. CDR1 and CDR2 from the germline V gene are SGHDN and FVKESK. Here the CDR3 DNA reads TGTGCCAGCAGCTTAATTGAGGGGATTTATTACACCTTC. Protein: CASSLIEGIYYTF.

This chain links TRBV28 with TRBJ2-7, with 11 bases fitting TRBD2. The CDR3 contains 15 residues. The trim removed 6 bases at V and 2 bases at J, leaving 6 bases unmatched. The germline gives CDR1 MDHEN, CDR2 SYDVKM. The CDR3 protein is CASRAPGLAAYEQYF. The CDR3 DNA reads TGTGCCAGCAGGGCTCCGGGACTAGCGGCCTACGAGCAGTACTTC.

The V and J genes are TRBV5-1 and TRBJ2-3, with a possible D match to TRBD1 (6 bases). This CDR3 has 12 residues. V lost 8 bases, J lost 6 bases, and 13 bases lay in between. Germline CDR1 and CDR2: SGHRS and YFSETQ. The CDR3: CASRQDADTQYF. The DNA of the CDR3 is TGCGCCAGTAGACAGGACGCGGATACGCAGTATTTT.

The J gene is TRBJ2-2, the V gene TRBV5-1; the D call may be TRBD1 or TRBD2 (5 bases each). The CDR3 runs 17 residues. Trimming cost V 4 bases and J 3 bases, with 19 bases left between them. Germline V gives CDR1 SGHRS, CDR2 YFSETQ. CDR3 amino acids: CASSAQRSGTYTGELFF. CDR3 bases: TGCGCCAGCAGCGCTCAGCGTTCCGGGACCTACACCGGGGAGCTGTTTTTT.

This clonotype showed up many times. The CDR3 coding sequence is TGCAGTGCTAGAGATAGGGGACGCGCCCCGTCTGAGCAGTTCTTC. It translates to CSARDRGRAPSEQFF. The chain links TRBV20-1 to TRBJ2-1, with D perhaps assigned TRBD1 or TRBD2 (5 bases each). Trimming removed 0 bases from V and 9 bases from J, with 18 bases in between. CDR1 DFQATT and CDR2 SNEGSKA come from the germline V gene (reference sequence). The length of the CDR3 is 15 residues.

There are a few counts of this clonotype. J is TRBJ2-1 and V is TRBV5-1, with TRBD1 matching 7 bases. This CDR3 spans 16 amino acids. CDR1 and CDR2 from the germline V gene are SGHRS and YFSETQ. With V trimmed by 3 bases and J by 7 bases, 13 bases remained unmatched. CDR3 DNA: TGCGCCAGCAGCTCGAGCGGCAGGGGACAGAGAAATGAGCAGTTCTTC. It codes for CASSSSGRGQRNEQFF. Drawing the rest from reference TRBV5-1 and TRBJ2-1, the complete variable domain is KAGVTQTPRYLIKTRGQQVTLSCSPISGHRSVSWYQQTPGQGLQFLFEYFSETQRNKGNFPGRFSGRQFSNSRSEMNVSTLELGDSALYLCASSSSGRGQRNEQFFGPGTRLTVL.

This CDR3 is CASTTPGQGSYNEQFF. The CDR3 DNA follows: TGTGCCAGCACAACCCCGGGACAGGGCTCCTACAATGAGCAGTTCTTC. The chain recombines TRBV2 with TRBJ2-1; 9 bases are shared with TRBD1. V was pared by 7 bases and J by 0 bases, with 7 bases of the junction left unmatched. CDR3 length: 16 residues. Looked up from germline, CDR1 is SNHLY and CDR2 is FYNNEI.

The rearrangement joins TRBV7-2 to TRBJ2-7; perhaps D is TRBD1 or TRBD2 (6 bases each). Germline V gives CDR1 SGHTA, CDR2 FQGNSA. The CDR3 has 16 residues. Trimming took 5 bases from V and 2 from J, leaving 19 bases between them. CDR3 region: CASSRSGGTPTYEQYF. The DNA for the CDR3 is TGTGCCAGCAGCCGATCCGGAGGGACACCCACCTACGAGCAGTACTTC.

The sample holds a few counts of this clonotype. In nucleotides, the CDR3 is TGTGCCAGCAGCCAAGTAGGACTGTCGACCTACGAGCAGTACTTC. Amino acids: CASSQVGLSTYEQYF. J is TRBJ2-7 and V is TRBV3-1; TRBD2 might be the D (5 bases). The V end lost 1 base, the J end lost 2 bases, and 12 bases lay between the germline ends. The CDR3 totals 15 residues. Germline V lookup: CDR1 LGHDT, CDR2 YNNKEL (reference sequence).

This clonotype has more than one count but fewer than ten. The V gene is TRBV12-3 or TRBV12-4, the J gene TRBJ1-3; 9 bases agree with TRBD1. CDR3 length: 15 amino acids. Trimming at V came to 8 bases and at J to 3 bases, leaving 8 bases not matched to a gene. The CDR3 DNA is TGTGCCAGCCGGCCGACAGGGGGACTTGGAAACACCATATATTTT. Its translation: CASRPTGGLGNTIYF.

The chain couples TRBV2 to TRBJ2-2; TRBD1 matches 7 bases. With V trimmed by 8 bases and J by 4 bases, 4 bases remained unmatched. The CDR3 is made up of 13 amino acids. Germline V lookup: CDR1 SNHLY, CDR2 FYNNEI. The CDR3 DNA sequence: TGTGCCAGCCAGGACAGGCTCACCGGGGAGCTGTTTTTT. As protein: CASQDRLTGELFF.

This clonotype came up a few times. This rearrangement joins TRBV6-2 or TRBV6-3 to TRBJ2-1, with TRBD2 identical over 10 bases. Germline V gene sequence: CDR1 MNHEY, CDR2 SVGEGT. The CDR3 loop spans 14 amino acids. The J segment lost 7 bases and the V segment lost 10 bases, leaving 10 bases of the junction unmatched. The CDR3 is CATKIELAGNEQFF. Here the CDR3 DNA reads TGTGCCACCAAAATTGAACTAGCGGGGAATGAGCAGTTCTTC.

The V call is TRBV20-1, the J call TRBJ2-1; 9 positions match TRBD2. The CDR3 has 16 residues. Per the germline V gene, CDR1 is DFQATT and CDR2 is SNEGSKA (reference sequence). The V and J ends lost 2 bases and 8 bases, in that order; junction bases with no gene match: 13. The CDR3 nucleotides are TGCAGTGCTAGACCATATAGCGGGAGCTTATTATATGAGCAGTTCTTC. This gives the protein CSARPYSGSLLYEQFF.

The chain is built from TRBV7-2 and TRBJ2-5, with D possibly matching TRBD2 (5 bases). The CDR3 length is 16 residues. Germline V gene lookup returns CDR1 SGHTA and CDR2 FQGNSA. V dropped 5 bases and J dropped 1 base, with 17 bases sitting between them. As DNA, the CDR3 is TGTGCCAGCAGCCCCACAGCGGCCCTGCTCCAAGAGACCCAGTACTTC. Residues: CASSPTAALLQETQYF. Full variable domain (remainder filled in from reference TRBV7-2 and TRBJ2-5): GAGVSQSPSNKVTEKGKDVELRCDPISGHTALYWYRQSLGQGLEFLIYFQGNSAPDKSGLPSDRFSAERTGGSVSTLTIQRTQQEDSAVYLCASSPTAALLQETQYFGPGTRLLVL.